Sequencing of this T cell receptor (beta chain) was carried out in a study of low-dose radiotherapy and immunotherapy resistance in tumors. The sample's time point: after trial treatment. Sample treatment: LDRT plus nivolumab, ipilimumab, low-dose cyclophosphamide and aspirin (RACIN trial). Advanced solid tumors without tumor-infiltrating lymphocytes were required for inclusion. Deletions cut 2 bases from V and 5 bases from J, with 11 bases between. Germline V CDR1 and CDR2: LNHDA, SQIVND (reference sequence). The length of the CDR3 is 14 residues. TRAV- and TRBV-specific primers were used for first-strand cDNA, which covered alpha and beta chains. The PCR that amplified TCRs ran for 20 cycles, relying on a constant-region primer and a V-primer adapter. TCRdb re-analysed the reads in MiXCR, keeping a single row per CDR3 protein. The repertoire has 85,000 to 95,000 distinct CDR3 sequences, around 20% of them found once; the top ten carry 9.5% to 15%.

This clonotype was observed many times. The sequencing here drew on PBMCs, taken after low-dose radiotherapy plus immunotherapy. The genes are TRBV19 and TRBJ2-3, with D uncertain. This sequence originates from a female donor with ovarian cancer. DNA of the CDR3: TGTGCCAGTAGTATAAGGTTTACCGAAGATACGCAGTATTTT. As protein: CASSIRFTEDTQYF.